The rows below give T cell receptor beta chains drawn from one sample of a study of regulatory T cells in long-lasting Graves disease. TCRdb re-called the multiplex PCR reads through MiXCR, storing one row per CDR3 protein. The sample includes 600,000 to 850,000 distinct CDR3 sequences, 25% to 35% of them seen just once. This specimen was peripheral blood mononuclear cells (PBMCs), taken when the disease was refractory, from a patient treated with antithyroid drugs. The source is a female donor with Graves disease. Each CDR3 is given with its conserved first and last residue. D genes are given only for firm matches. The size of a clone is reported for some rows only, either as once, few or many, or as a class for expanded clones.

J	V	size	length	D	DNA	CDR3
TRBJ1-5	TRBV28	.	17	.	TGTGCCAGCAGTCCCATTCTAGCCATTCCGGGCAATCAGCCCCAGCATTTT	CASSPILAIPGNQPQHF
TRBJ2-7	TRBV11-2	many	17	.	TGTGCCAGCAGCTTTGACGCTGGGCGGCTGAGGGCCTACGAGCAGTACTTC	CASSFDAGRLRAYEQYF
TRBJ2-5	TRBV6-1	many	13	.	TGTGCCAGCAGTACAGGGTTCCAAGAGACCCAGTACTTC	CASSTGFQETQYF
TRBJ2-5	TRBV2	many	16	.	TGTGCCAGCAGTGACGTCGGCAGGGTTCGAGAAGAGACCCAGTACTTC	CASSDVGRVREETQYF
TRBJ2-1	TRBV7-2	.	14	.	TGTGCCAGCAGCTTAGGGTTAGCGCCAAATGAGCAGTTCTTC	CASSLGLAPNEQFF
TRBJ1-2	TRBV27	few	13	.	TGTGCCAGCAGACCGTCAGGGTTCCGCGGCTACACCTTC	CASRPSGFRGYTF
TRBJ1-4	TRBV20-1	.	12	.	TGCAGTGCCCTGGGCGGGTCTAGTAAACTGTTTTTT	CSALGGSSKLFF
TRBJ1-2	TRBV28	many	15	.	TGTGCCAGCAGTCCACAGGGAATCACTAACTATGGCTACACCTTC	CASSPQGITNYGYTF
TRBJ2-4	TRBV4-2	.	19	TRBD1	TGTGCCAGCAGCCAAGCGACAGGGTCGATGGGGAAAACCAAAAACATTCAGTACTTC	CASSQATGSMGKTKNIQYF
TRBJ1-5	TRBV7-9	.	15	.	TGTGCCAGCAGCTTCGGGGGAAGAGGAAATCAGCCCCAGCATTTT	CASSFGGRGNQPQHF
TRBJ1-1	TRBV9	.	15	.	TGTGCCAGCAGCGTCACCCCCGGACAGAACACTGAAGCTTTCTTT	CASSVTPGQNTEAFF
TRBJ1-1	TRBV12-3/TRBV12-4	many	12	.	TGTGCCAGCAGCTTCACGAACACTGAAGCTTTCTTT	CASSFTNTEAFF
TRBJ1-5	TRBV27	few	13	.	TGTGCCAGCAGTCCAGGGATACGACAGCCCCAGCATTTT	CASSPGIRQPQHF
TRBJ1-1	TRBV19	few	15	.	TGTGCCAGTAGTATAGGTGGGACCACCAACACTGAAGCTTTCTTT	CASSIGGTTNTEAFF
TRBJ1-2	TRBV20-1	.	13	.	TGCAGTGCTCATTACAGGGTCGACTATGGCTACACCTTC	CSAHYRVDYGYTF
TRBJ2-7	TRBV19	.	14	.	TGTGCCAGTAGTGGTGGAGGGGGCCCCTACGAGCAGTACTTC	CASSGGGGPYEQYF
TRBJ2-5	TRBV5-5	.	14	.	TGTGCCAGCAGCCGGGGATTTATCGGAGAGACCCAGTACTTC	CASSRGFIGETQYF
TRBJ1-1	TRBV20-1	.	13	TRBD1	TGCAGTGCTAGCGGGGACAGGAACACTGAAGCTTTCTTT	CSASGDRNTEAFF
TRBJ1-1	TRBV20-1	few	17	.	TGCAGTGCTAGATCAGGGTTCGGGACACTTATGAACACTGAAGCTTTCTTT	CSARSGFGTLMNTEAFF
TRBJ1-1	TRBV12-3/TRBV12-4	many	15	.	TGTGCCAGCAGTTCCCCGGACAGTTTGAACACTGAAGCTTTCTTT	CASSSPDSLNTEAFF
TRBJ1-4	TRBV29-1	few	14	.	TGCAGCGTTACGCAGGGGACCCTAGGTGAAAAACTGTTTTTT	CSVTQGTLGEKLFF
TRBJ1-1	TRBV7-3	few	17	.	TGTGCCAGCAGCTTAGGTCCGGCAGGCTCGTTGAACACTGAAGCTTTCTTT	CASSLGPAGSLNTEAFF
TRBJ2-7	TRBV3-1	once	14	.	TGTGCCAGCAGCCAAGATCTATTAACCTACGAGCAGTACTTC	CASSQDLLTYEQYF
TRBJ1-4	TRBV5-1	.	15	.	TGCGCCAGCAGCTTGGCCAGCGGCACTAATGAAAAACTGTTTTTT	CASSLASGTNEKLFF